Listed here are 15 T cell receptor beta chains from one sample, sequenced in a study of T cells in women clearing cervical HPV infection. The data were produced by immunoSEQ multiplex PCR, yet TCRdb's version contains in-frame clones alone and is incomplete. This sample's table reports about 44,000 clones. The sequenced sample consisted of blood buffy coat. These receptors all stem from a woman aged 18-70 years with a cervical HPV16 infection that either progressed to CIN3+ or cleared (not recorded which).

Of note for this clone: The read comes to an end 3 residues before the CDR3 does, leaving the germline J gene to fill in the end. V is TRBV29-1 and J is TRBJ2-7; 10 bases match TRBD2. The CDR3 runs to 13 residues. CDR1 is SQVTM, CDR2 ANQGSEA, per germline. The ends lost 3 bases at V and 6 bases at J; junction bases unmatched: 5. The CDR3 spells CSVDKAGGAEQYF. Incomplete CDR3 DNA: TGCAGCGTTGATAAAGCGGGGGGGGCCGAG.

For this clone: From the germline J gene comes the end of the CDR3, since the read stops 3 residues before it. J is TRBJ2-3 and V is TRBV20-1, with 9 bases matching TRBD1. Germline lookup yields CDR1 DFQATT and CDR2 SNEGSKA (reference sequence). There are 14 residues in the CDR3. Here the CDR3 reads CSAKPGQGYQPQYF. CDR3 DNA, as far as it was read: TGCAGTGCCAAACCGGGACAGGGTTATCAGCCG.

Worth noting for this clone: The missing CDR3 end, 3 residues past where the read stops, is filled in from the germline J gene. This rearrangement joins TRBV7-3 to TRBJ1-1, with 7 positions matching TRBD1. This CDR3 is built from 13 residues. Germline V gene data show CDR1 as SGHTA and CDR2 as FQGTGA. CDR3: CASSTTKGAQAFF. CDR3 DNA (partial): TGTGCCAGCAGTACTACCAAGGGGGCCCAA.

In the case of this clone: The read gets to within 3 residues of the CDR3 end, and the germline J gene fills in the rest. The chain is built from TRBV20-1 and TRBJ2-5; 8 nucleotides match TRBD1. From germline, CDR1 is DFQATT and CDR2 SNEGSKA (reference sequence). Losses at the gene ends were 7 bases for V and 4 bases for J; bases not matched to a gene: 8. This CDR3 comprises 13 residues. The CDR3 sequence is CSGGRGRLETQYF. The sequenced CDR3 bases are TGCAGTGGAGGCAGGGGGCGCTTAGAGACC.

Remarks on this clone: Coverage ceases 3 residues before the CDR3 finishes, and the germline J gene fills in the end. J is TRBJ2-2 and V is TRBV20-1, with D possibly being TRBD2 (7 bases). The germline CDR1 and CDR2 sequences are DFQATT and SNEGSKA (reference sequence). This CDR3 contains 14 residues. CDR3 residues: CSASPPQGREKLFF. CDR3 bases read: TGCAGTGCTAGTCCCCCCCAGGGGAGGGAAAAG.

Remarks on this clone: From the germline J gene comes the end of the CDR3, since the read stops 3 residues before it. This chain uses TRBV14 with TRBJ2-1; 12 bases line up with TRBD1. The CDR3 is 16 amino acids. V gave up 9 bases and J gave up 8 bases; unmatched junction bases: 14. Germline loops: CDR1 SGHDN, CDR2 FVKESK. CDR3 DNA, as far as it was read: TGTGCCAGTAGAAGGGACAGGGGGCCCGAGGAGGATGAG. Encoded protein: CASRRDRGPEEDE. The entire CDR3 reads CASRRDRGPEEDEQFF.

The CDR3 is CASGAQEKLFF. The CDR3 bases that were read are TGTGCCAGCGGGGCTCAAGAAAAA. The chain has TRBV7-9 and TRBJ1-4, with D possibly TRBD1 on 5 matching bases. From the germline J gene comes the end of the CDR3, since the read stops 3 residues before it. The CDR3 runs 11 residues. Deletions cut 8 bases from V and 8 bases from J, with 9 bases between. The germline CDR1 and CDR2 sequences are SEHNR and FQNEAQ (reference sequence).

Worth noting for this clone: The CDR3 end falls 3 residues outside the read, so it is completed with the germline J gene. The chain uses TRBV7-9 and TRBJ1-4; D perhaps matches TRBD1 (6 bases). Germline CDR1 SEHNR, CDR2 FQNEAQ (reference sequence). Trimming took 5 bases from V and 8 from J, leaving 12 bases between them. This CDR3 spans 13 amino acids. The sequenced part of the CDR3 DNA is TGTGCCAGCAGCCCCAGGGGAGGGGAAAAA. Translated: CASSPRGGEK. In full, the CDR3 reads CASSPRGGEKLFF.

In the case of this clone: The read terminates 3 residues before the CDR3 end, so the remaining end is supplied by the germline J gene. This chain links TRBV30 with TRBJ2-3; TRBD1 matches at 10 bases. The CDR3 consists of 17 residues. Germline values: CDR1 GTSNPN, CDR2 SVGIG (reference sequence). Trimming removed 3 bases from V and 3 bases from J; junction bases left unmatched: 12. CDR3 loop: CAWSLPGQGRGTDTQYF. The CDR3 DNA, read in part, is TGTGCCTGGAGCCTACCGGGACAGGGGAGGGGAACAGATACG.

About this clone: The CDR3 end falls 3 residues outside the read, so it is completed with the germline J gene. The chain links TRBV7-2 to TRBJ2-7; possibly TRBD2 for D (5 bases). The V gene lost 6 bases and the J gene lost 4 bases, with 13 bases spanning the gap. The CDR3 length is 13 residues. Per the germline V gene, CDR1 is SGHTA and CDR2 is FQGNSA. CDR3 sequence: CASSLNGGYEQYF. The DNA read from the CDR3 is TGTGCCAGCAGTCTGAACGGCGGGTACGAG. The whole variable domain, filled in from reference TRBV7-2 and TRBJ2-7, reads GAGVSQSPSNKVTEKGKDVELRCDPISGHTALYWYRQSLGQGLEFLIYFQGNSAPDKSGLPSDRFSAERTGGSVSTLTIQRTQQEDSAVYLCASSLNGGYEQYFGPGTRLTVT.

With respect to this clone: The CDR3 end falls 3 residues outside the read, so it is completed with the germline J gene. V usage is TRBV7-2 and J usage is TRBJ2-7; D gene unclear. Germline V lookup: CDR1 SGHTA, CDR2 FQGNSA. This CDR3 has 14 residues. Deletions cut 4 bases from V and 5 bases from J, with 15 bases between. The CDR3 sequence: CASSSVGQRDEQYF. CDR3 DNA, as far as it was read: TGTGCCAGCAGCTCTGTCGGCCAGCGTGACGAG.

Of note for this clone: The sequence runs out 3 residues before the end of the CDR3; the remainder is reconstructed from the germline J gene. V usage is TRBV20-1 and J usage is TRBJ2-5; tentative D call: TRBD1 (6 bases). CDR3 length: 15 amino acids. CDR1 is DFQATT and CDR2 is SNEGSKA in the germline V gene (reference sequence). V lost 5 bases to trimming and J lost 2 bases, with 18 bases between them. The sequenced part of the CDR3 DNA is TGCAGTGCTGTACCGGGGCCAGGGGATCAAGAGACC. It translates to CSAVPGPGDQET. The full CDR3 sequence reads CSAVPGPGDQETQYF.

The CDR3 DNA, read in part, is TGTGCCTGGAGTGTACCAGGGAACAATCAGCCG. Its protein product is CAWSVPGNNQP. The whole CDR3 sequence is CAWSVPGNNQPQYF. The V gene is TRBV30, the J gene TRBJ2-3, with D possibly matching TRBD1 (5 bases). The read halts 3 residues ahead of the CDR3 end, with the missing end drawn from the germline J gene. Germline CDR1 reads GTSNPN; CDR2 reads SVGIG (reference sequence). The CDR3 spans 14 residues.

Remarks on this clone: The CDR3 is cut off 3 residues early in the read; its end comes from the germline J gene. The V gene is TRBV7-6, the J gene TRBJ2-7; 12 positions agree with TRBD2. V lost 1 base to trimming and J lost 5 bases; unmatched junction nucleotides: 3. Looked up from germline, CDR1 is SGHVS and CDR2 is FNYEAQ. The CDR3 consists of 15 residues. The CDR3 protein is CASSLVPSGRDEQYF. CDR3 bases read: TGTGCCAGCAGCTTAGTTCCTAGCGGGAGGGACGAG.

A remark on this clone: The DNA ends 3 residues before the CDR3 does, and the rest of the CDR3 is filled in from the germline J gene. This rearrangement joins TRBV19 to TRBJ1-6; perhaps TRBD1 as D (6 bases). CDR1 and CDR2 from the germline V gene are LNHDA and SQIVND (reference sequence). CDR3 size: 14 residues. The sequenced CDR3 bases are TGTGCCAGTGGAGATTCTAGGGGACATCTATCC. Amino acids: CASGDSRGHLS. The whole CDR3 sequence reads CASGDSRGHLSLHF.